This is a list of T cell receptor beta chains from one sample in a study of beta chain features in type 1 diabetes. Generated by immunoSEQ multiplex PCR, the TCRdb table keeps only in-frame clones and is missing some. Among around 250,000 clones listed, around 14% were seen once. The source material was naive CD4+ T cells from blood. Receptor source: a man younger than 40 with type 1 diabetes. The CDR3 runs from the conserved cysteine through the conserved F or W. The D gene is left open where the match is weak. Clone size, where shown, is once, few, many, or a class for clones that have expanded.

d_gene,j_gene,v_gene,abundance,CDR3nt,CDR3aa
NA,TRBJ1-1,TRBV7-9,NA,TGTGCCAGCAGCGCAGGGCACACTGAAGCTTTCTTT,CASSAGHTEAFF
TRBD2,TRBJ2-2,TRBV2,few,TGTGCCAGCAGTGATAGTACTTACGGGACTAGTGGTACCGGGGAGCTGTTTTTT,CASSDSTYGTSGTGELFF
NA,TRBJ2-3,TRBV11-2,NA,TGTGCCAGCAGCTTAGACGCGGAGCTCACAGATACGCAGTATTTT,CASSLDAELTDTQYF
NA,TRBJ2-1,TRBV7-9,NA,TGTGCCAGCAGCCCCTTGGGACTTCACAATGAGCAGTTCTTC,CASSPLGLHNEQFF
TRBD2,TRBJ2-1,TRBV7-6,NA,TGTGCCAGCAGCGAACCGGGGGGGGGATACAATGAGCAGTTCTTC,CASSEPGGGYNEQFF
NA,TRBJ2-5,TRBV7-9,NA,TGTGCCAGCAGCTCCTCAGGGGAAGAGACCCAGTACTTC,CASSSSGEETQYF
NA,TRBJ2-5,TRBV4-2,few,TGTGCCAGCAGCCAAGAATCAGGACTTCGGGAGACCCAGTACTTC,CASSQESGLRETQYF
NA,TRBJ1-2,TRBV6-5,few,TGTGCCAGCAGCCTGACAGGCTATGGCTACACCTTC,CASSLTGYGYTF
NA,TRBJ1-2,TRBV6-5,few,TGTGCCAGCTGGGCCAATGGCTACACCTTC,CASWANGYTF
NA,TRBJ2-5,TRBV19,NA,TGTGCCAGTAGTATCTCCGGGTTCCAAGAGACCCAGTACTTC,CASSISGFQETQYF
NA,TRBJ1-1,TRBV19,NA,TGTGCCAGTAGTGCCCCGGGGGTGGCTGGCACTGAAGCTTTCTTT,CASSAPGVAGTEAFF
NA,TRBJ1-4,TRBV6-5,NA,TGTGCCAGCAGCCCGGGGGGGGAAAAACTGTTTTTT,CASSPGGEKLFF
TRBD1,TRBJ1-1,TRBV11-2,NA,TGTGCCAGCACCCCCGGGACAGGGGAAGCTTTCTTT,CASTPGTGEAFF
TRBD1,TRBJ1-5,TRBV19,NA,TGTGCCAGTACCCGGGGACAGGGAAGGGATAGCAATCAGCCCCAGCATTTT,CASTRGQGRDSNQPQHF
TRBD1,TRBJ2-2,TRBV9,few,TGTGCCAGCAGCTTGCGGACAGGCAAGAACACCGGGGAGCTGTTTTTT,CASSLRTGKNTGELFF
TRBD2,TRBJ2-1,TRBV9,few,TGTGCCAGCAGCCCTGGGACTAGCGGGTATGAGCAGTTCTTC,CASSPGTSGYEQFF
NA,TRBJ1-1,TRBV29-1,few,TGCAGCGCCAGGAACACTGAAGCTTTCTTT,CSARNTEAFF
NA,TRBJ2-7,TRBV5-4,NA,TGTGCCAGCAGCTTGGGACAGGATATGTCCTACGAGCAGTACTTC,CASSLGQDMSYEQYF
NA,TRBJ1-4,TRBV15,NA,TGTGCCACCAGCAGAGATAACAGGGCATACGAAAAACTGTTTTTT,CATSRDNRAYEKLFF
NA,TRBJ2-5,TRBV5-4,NA,TGTGCCAGCAGCACGACCGGAACAGAAGGAGAGACCCAGTACTTC,CASSTTGTEGETQYF
NA,TRBJ1-6,TRBV7-9,few,TGTGCCAGCAGCCAAAGCAATTCACCCCTCCACTTT,CASSQSNSPLHF
TRBD1,TRBJ1-2,TRBV19,NA,TGTGCCAGTAGTGACAGGGACTATGGCTACACCTTC,CASSDRDYGYTF